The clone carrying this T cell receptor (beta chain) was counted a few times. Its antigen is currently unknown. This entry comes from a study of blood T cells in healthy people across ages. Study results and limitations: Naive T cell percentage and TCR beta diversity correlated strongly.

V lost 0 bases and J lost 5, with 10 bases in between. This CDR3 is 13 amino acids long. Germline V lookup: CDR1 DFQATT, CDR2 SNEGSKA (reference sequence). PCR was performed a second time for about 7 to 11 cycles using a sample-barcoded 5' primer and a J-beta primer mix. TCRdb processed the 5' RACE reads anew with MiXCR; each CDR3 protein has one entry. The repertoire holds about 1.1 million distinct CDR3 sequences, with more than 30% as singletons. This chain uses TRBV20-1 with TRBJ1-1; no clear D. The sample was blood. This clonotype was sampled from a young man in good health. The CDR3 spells CSAREGGRTEAFF. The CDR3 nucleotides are TGCAGTGCTAGAGAAGGAGGCAGGACTGAAGCTTTCTTT.